The TCR beta chain under discussion was sequenced for a study of T-cell memory formation after mild COVID-19. Turning to the study itself: Each donor largely had its own TCR clusters. Study-wide results and caveats: CM and EM subsets held most contracting CD4+ clones; EMRA held CD8+ ones. In pre-infection memory, a portion of responding clones appeared, which suggested that cross-reactive memory joined. Clones that shrank (day 15 to 85) were balanced CD4/CD8, whereas later expanders leaned CD4+.

In its sample, this clonotype was seen a few times. What it binds is not known. This CDR3 region has 14 residues. J gave up 10 bases and V 6 bases, and 9 bases lay outside the gene matches. CDR1 and CDR2 from the germline V gene are MNHEY and SVGEGT. TCRdb independently ran MiXCR on the 5' RACE reads; one entry per CDR3 protein. Among approximately 430,000 distinct CDR3 sequences listed, more than 20% were seen once. The rearrangement uses TRBV6-2 or TRBV6-3 and TRBJ2-1, with 10 bases aligning to TRBD1. Sample: PBMCs or a T cell subset sorted from them (not recorded which). The receptor comes from an adult woman who had mild COVID-19 (a few samples of this study predate the infection). Cell type and time point are not known. In DNA form, the CDR3 reads TGTGCCAGCAGCCCGCGGACAGGGGGTTACGAGCAGTTCTTC. It translates to CASSPRTGGYEQFF.